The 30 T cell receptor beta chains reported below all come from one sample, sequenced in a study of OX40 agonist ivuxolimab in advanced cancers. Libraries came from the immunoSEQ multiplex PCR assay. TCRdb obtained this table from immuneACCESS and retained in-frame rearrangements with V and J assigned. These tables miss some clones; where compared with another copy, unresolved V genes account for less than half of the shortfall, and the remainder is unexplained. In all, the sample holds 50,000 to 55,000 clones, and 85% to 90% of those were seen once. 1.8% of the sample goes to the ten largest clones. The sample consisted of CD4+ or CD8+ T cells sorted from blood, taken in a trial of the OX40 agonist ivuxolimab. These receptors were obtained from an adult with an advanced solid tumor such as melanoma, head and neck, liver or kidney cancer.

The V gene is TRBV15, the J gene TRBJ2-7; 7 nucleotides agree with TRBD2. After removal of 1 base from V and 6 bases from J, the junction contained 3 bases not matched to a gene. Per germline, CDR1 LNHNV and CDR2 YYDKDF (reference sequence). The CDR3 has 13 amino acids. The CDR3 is CATSRVGGSEQYF. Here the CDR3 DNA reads TGTGCCACCAGCAGAGTTGGCGGGAGCGAGCAGTACTTC.

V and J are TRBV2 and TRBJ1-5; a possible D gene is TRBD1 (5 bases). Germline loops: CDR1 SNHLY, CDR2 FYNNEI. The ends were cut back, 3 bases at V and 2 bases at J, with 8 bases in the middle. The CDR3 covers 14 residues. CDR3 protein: CASSDRRGNQPQHF. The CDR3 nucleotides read TGTGCCAGCAGTGACCGCAGGGGCAATCAGCCCCAGCATTTT.

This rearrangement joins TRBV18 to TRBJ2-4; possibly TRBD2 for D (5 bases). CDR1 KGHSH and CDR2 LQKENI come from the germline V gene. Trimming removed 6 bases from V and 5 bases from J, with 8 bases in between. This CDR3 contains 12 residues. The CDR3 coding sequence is TGTGCCAGCTCCCGGGATCAAAACATTCAGTACTTC. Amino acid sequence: CASSRDQNIQYF.

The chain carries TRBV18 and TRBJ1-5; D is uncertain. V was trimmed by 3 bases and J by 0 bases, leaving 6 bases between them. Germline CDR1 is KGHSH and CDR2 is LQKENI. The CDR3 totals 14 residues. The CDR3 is CASSPSASNQPQHF. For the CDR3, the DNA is TGTGCCAGCTCACCTTCAGCTAGCAATCAGCCCCAGCATTTT.

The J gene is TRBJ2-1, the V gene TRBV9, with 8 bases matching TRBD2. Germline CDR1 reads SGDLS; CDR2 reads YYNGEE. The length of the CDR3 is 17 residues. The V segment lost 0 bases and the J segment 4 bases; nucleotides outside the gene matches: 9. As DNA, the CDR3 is TGTGCCAGCAGCGTAGCTGTCGGCGGGGGGCATTACAATGAGCAGTTCTTC. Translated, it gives CASSVAVGGGHYNEQFF.

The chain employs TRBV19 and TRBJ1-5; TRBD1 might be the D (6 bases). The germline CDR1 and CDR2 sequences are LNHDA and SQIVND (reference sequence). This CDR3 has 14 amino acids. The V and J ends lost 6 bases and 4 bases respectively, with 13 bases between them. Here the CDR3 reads CASSPQQGNQPQHF. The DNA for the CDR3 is TGTGCCAGTAGCCCCCAACAGGGAAATCAGCCCCAGCATTTT. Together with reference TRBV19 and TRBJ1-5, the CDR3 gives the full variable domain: DGGITQSPKYLFRKEGQNVTLSCEQNLNHDAMYWYRQDPGQGLRLIYYSQIVNDFQKGDIAEGYSVSREKKESFPLTVTSAQKNPTAFYLCASSPQQGNQPQHFGDGTRLSIL.

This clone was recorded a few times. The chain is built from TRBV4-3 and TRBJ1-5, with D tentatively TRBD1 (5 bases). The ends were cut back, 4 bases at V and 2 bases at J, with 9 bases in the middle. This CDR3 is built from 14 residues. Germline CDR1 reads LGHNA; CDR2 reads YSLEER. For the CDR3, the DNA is TGCGCCAGCAGCCCTAGGGGTGGCAATCAGCCCCAGCATTTT. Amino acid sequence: CASSPRGGNQPQHF.

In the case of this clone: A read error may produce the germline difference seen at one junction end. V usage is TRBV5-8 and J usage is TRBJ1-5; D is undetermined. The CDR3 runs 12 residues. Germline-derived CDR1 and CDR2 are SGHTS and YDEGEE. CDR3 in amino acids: CASSLAATRRDF. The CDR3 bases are TGTGCCAGCAGCTTGGCCGCGACCAGGAGGGATTTT.

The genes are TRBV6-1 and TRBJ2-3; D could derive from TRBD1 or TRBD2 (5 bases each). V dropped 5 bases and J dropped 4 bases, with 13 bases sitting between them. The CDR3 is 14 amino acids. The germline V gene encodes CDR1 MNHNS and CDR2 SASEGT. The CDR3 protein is CASSPGSGPDTQYF. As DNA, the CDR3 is TGTGCCAGCAGTCCCGGGTCGGGGCCAGATACGCAGTATTTT.

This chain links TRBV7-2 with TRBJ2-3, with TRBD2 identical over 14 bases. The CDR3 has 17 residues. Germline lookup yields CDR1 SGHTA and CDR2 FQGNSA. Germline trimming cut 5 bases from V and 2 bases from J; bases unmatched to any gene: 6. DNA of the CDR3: TGTGCCAGCAGCCCGACTAGCGGGGGGGCCTCCACAGATACGCAGTATTTT. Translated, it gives CASSPTSGGASTDTQYF.

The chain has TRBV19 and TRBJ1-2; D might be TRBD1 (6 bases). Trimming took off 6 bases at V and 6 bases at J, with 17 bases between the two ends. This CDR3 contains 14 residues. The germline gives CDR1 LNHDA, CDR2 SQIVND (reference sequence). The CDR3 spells CASSLKQGPNGYTF. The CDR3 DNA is TGTGCCAGTAGCCTTAAACAGGGCCCGAATGGCTACACCTTC.

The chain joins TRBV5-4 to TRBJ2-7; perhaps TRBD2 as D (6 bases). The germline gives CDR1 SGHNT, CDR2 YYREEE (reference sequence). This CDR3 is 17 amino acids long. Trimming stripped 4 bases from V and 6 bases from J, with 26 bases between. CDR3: CASSDEGLTRPESEQYF. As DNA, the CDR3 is TGTGCCAGCAGCGATGAGGGACTGACAAGGCCAGAGTCCGAGCAGTACTTC.

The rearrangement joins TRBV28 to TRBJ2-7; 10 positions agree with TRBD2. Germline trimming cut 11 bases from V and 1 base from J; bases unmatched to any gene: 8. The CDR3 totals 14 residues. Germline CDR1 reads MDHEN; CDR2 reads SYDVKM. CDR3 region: CAVGGLAKSYEQYF. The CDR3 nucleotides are TGTGCCGTGGGGGGACTAGCGAAATCCTACGAGCAGTACTTC.

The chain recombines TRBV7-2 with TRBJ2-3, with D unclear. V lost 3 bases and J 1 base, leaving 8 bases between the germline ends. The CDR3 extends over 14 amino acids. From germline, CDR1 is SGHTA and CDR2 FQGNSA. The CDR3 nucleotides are TGTGCCAGCAGCTTTGACGTAGGCACAGATACGCAGTATTTT. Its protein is CASSFDVGTDTQYF.

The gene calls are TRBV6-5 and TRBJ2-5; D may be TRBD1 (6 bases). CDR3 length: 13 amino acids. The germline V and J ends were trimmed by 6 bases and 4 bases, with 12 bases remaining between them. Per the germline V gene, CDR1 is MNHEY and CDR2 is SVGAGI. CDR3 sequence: CASRRTVLETQYF. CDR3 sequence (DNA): TGTGCCAGCAGGAGGACAGTTCTAGAGACCCAGTACTTC.

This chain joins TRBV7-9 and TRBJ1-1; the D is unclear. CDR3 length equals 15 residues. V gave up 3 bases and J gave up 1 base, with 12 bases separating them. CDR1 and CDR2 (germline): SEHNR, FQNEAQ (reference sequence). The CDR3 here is CASSFGSSGNTEAFF. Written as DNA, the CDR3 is TGTGCCAGCAGCTTTGGTTCCTCGGGGAACACTGAAGCTTTCTTT.

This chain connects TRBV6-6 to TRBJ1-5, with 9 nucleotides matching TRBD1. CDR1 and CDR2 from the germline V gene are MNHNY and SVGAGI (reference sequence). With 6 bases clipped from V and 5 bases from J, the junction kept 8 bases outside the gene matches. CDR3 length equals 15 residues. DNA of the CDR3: TGTGCCAGCAGGGATACAGGGGGCGAATATCAGCCCCAGCATTTT. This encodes CASRDTGGEYQPQHF.

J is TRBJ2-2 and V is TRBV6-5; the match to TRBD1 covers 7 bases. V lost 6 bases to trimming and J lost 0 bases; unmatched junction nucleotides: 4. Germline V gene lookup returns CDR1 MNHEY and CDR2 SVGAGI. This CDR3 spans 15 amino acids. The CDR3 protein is CASRVDRSNTGELFF. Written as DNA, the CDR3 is TGTGCCAGCAGGGTGGACAGGTCGAACACCGGGGAGCTGTTTTTT.

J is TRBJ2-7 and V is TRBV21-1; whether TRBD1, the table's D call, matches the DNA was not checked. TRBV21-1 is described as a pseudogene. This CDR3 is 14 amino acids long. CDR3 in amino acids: CASSRDSKSYEQYV. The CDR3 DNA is TGTGCCAGCAGCAGGGACAGTAAATCCTACGAGCAGTACGTC.

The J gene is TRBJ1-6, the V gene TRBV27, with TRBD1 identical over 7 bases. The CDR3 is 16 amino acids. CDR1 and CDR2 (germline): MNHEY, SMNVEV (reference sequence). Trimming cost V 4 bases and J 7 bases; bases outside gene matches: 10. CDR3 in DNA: TGTGCCAGCAGTTCGTCTTTTGGGACAGCGAATTCACCCCTCCACTTT. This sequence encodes CASSSSFGTANSPLHF.

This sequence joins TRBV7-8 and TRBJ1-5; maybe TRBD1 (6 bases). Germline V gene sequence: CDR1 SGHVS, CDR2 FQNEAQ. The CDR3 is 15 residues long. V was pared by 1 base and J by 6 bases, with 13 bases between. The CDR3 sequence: CASSLVKGVSQPQHF. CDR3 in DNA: TGTGCCAGCAGCTTAGTCAAGGGGGTGAGTCAGCCCCAGCATTTT.

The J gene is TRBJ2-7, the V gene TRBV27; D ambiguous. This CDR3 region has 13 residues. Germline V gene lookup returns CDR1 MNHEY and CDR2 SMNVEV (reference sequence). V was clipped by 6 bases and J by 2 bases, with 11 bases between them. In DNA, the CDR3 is TGTGCCAGCAGACAAGACGGAGCCTACGAGCAGTACGTC. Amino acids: CASRQDGAYEQYV.

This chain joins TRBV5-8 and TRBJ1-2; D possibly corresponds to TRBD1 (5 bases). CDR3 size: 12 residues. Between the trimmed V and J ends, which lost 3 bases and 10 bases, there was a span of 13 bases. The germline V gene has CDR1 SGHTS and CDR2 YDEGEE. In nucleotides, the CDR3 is TGTGCCAGCAGCTCTCAGACAGTATCCTACACCTTC. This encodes CASSSQTVSYTF. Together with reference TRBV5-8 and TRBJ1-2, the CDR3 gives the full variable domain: EAGVTQSPTHLIKTRGQQATLRCSPISGHTSVYWYQQALGLGLQFLLWYDEGEERNRGNFPPRFSGRQFPNYSSELNVNALELEDSALYLCASSSQTVSYTFGSGTRLTVV.

The CDR3 nucleotides read TGTGCCAGCAGCTTGAGTATGAGGGACGAGCAGTACTTC. This gives the protein CASSLSMRDEQYF. J is TRBJ2-7 and V is TRBV7-9; tentative D call: TRBD2 (5 bases). The V end lost 3 bases, the J end lost 5 bases, and 11 bases lay between the germline ends. Per germline, CDR1 SEHNR and CDR2 FQNEAQ (reference sequence). The CDR3 sequence is 13 residues long.

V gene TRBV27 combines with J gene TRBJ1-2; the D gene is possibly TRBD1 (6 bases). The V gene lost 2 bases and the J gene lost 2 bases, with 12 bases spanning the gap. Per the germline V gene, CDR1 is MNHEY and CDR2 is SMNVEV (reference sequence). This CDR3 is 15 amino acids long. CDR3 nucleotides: TGTGCCAGCAGTTTAACAGGGACAACAAACTATGGCTACACCTTC. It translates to CASSLTGTTNYGYTF.

This CDR3 reads CASSYPGTGNTEAFF. In DNA, the CDR3 is TGTGCCAGCAGTTACCCCGGGACAGGGAACACTGAAGCTTTCTTT. The J gene is TRBJ1-1, the V gene TRBV6-5; 8 bases map to TRBD1. Germline V gives CDR1 MNHEY, CDR2 SVGAGI. V lost 2 bases, J lost 1 base, and 3 bases stayed unmatched. The CDR3 is made up of 15 amino acids.

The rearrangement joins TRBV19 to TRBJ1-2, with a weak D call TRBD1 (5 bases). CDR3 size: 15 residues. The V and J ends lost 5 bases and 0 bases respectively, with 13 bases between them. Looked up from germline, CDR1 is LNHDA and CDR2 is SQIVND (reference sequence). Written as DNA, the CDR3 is TGTGCCAGTAGTTCCTGGACACCAGCTAACTATGGCTACACCTTC. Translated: CASSSWTPANYGYTF.

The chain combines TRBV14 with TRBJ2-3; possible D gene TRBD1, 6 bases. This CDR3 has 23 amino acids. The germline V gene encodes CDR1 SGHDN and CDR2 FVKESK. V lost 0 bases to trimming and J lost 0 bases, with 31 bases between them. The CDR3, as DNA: TGTGCCAGCAGCCAAGATCCGTACCCATGGACAGCCACGGTGTTGCAGAGCACAGATACGCAGTATTTT. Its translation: CASSQDPYPWTATVLQSTDTQYF.

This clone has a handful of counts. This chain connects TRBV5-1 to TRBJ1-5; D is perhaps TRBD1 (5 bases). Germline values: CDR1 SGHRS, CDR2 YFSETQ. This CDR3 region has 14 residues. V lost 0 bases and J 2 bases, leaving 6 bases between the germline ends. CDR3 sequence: CASSLGDRNQPQHF. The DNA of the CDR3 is TGCGCCAGCAGCTTGGGGGACCGCAATCAGCCCCAGCATTTT.

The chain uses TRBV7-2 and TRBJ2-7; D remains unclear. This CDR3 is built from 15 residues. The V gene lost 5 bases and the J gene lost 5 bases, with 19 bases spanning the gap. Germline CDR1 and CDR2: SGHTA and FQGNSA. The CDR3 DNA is TGTGCCAGCAGCCAATTTAGAGGTGGAGCCAACGAGCAGTACTTC. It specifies CASSQFRGGANEQYF.